The rows below give T cell receptor beta chains drawn from one sample of a study of T cell responses to AZD1222 COVID-19 vaccine. Produced via immunoSEQ multiplex PCR; TCRdb's table is partial and in-frame only. The data contain roughly 84,000 clones, roughly 85% of them singletons. Source: peripheral blood, taken on day 0 of AZD1222 vaccination. The receptors shown here come from an adult in good health. CDR3s leave out the opening cysteine and the closing phenylalanine or tryptophan. Expanded clones get a size class; other rows say once, few or many, or leave the size out.

j_gene,v_gene,abundance,CDR3aa
TRBJ2-6,TRBV6-5,.,ASSYSRSSGANVLT
TRBJ2-7,TRBV3-1/TRBV3-2,.,ASSHSMGPYEQY
TRBJ2-1,TRBV3-1/TRBV3-2,.,ASSLRTSGRVDEQF
TRBJ1-5,TRBV6-6,.,ASSTDNQPQH
TRBJ1-2,TRBV2,.,ASKDRGYGYT
TRBJ1-1,TRBV7-2,.,ASSFQENTEAF
TRBJ2-1,TRBV5-5,.,ASSLPELGGNEQF
TRBJ1-6,TRBV14,few,ASRRAGTGVYSPLH
TRBJ1-2,TRBV9,.,ASSVASTHAVPPYGYT
TRBJ2-7,TRBV7-3,few,ASSLGGSGEQY
TRBJ1-2,TRBV7-9,once,ASSLFETGARYGYT
TRBJ1-1,TRBV5-5,once,ASSLVLAGGNEAF
TRBJ2-7,TRBV10-2,once,ASSEGQGNYEQY
TRBJ1-3,TRBV30,.,AWSVLISGNTIY
TRBJ2-3,TRBV9,.,ASTLSGDTDTQY
TRBJ2-7,TRBV9,.,ASSVEGGSHEQY
TRBJ1-6,TRBV7-8,.,ASSLAGRNSPLH
TRBJ1-1,TRBV2,.,ASSEGYLDSRNTEAF
TRBJ2-3,TRBV29-1,.,SCEGSTDTQY
TRBJ2-3,TRBV25-1,.,ASSPTGLRFVTQY
TRBJ1-3,TRBV30,.,AWSSMSTIY
TRBJ2-1,TRBV29-1,.,SVEDPGPFSGSSYNEQF
TRBJ1-1,TRBV18,.,ASSHTGGRVLFAEAF
TRBJ1-1,TRBV29-1,.,SVESDRRYTEAF
TRBJ1-1,TRBV10-3,.,AISAPGNTEAF
TRBJ2-7,TRBV28,.,ASSTVDSSYEQY
TRBJ2-5,TRBV12-3/TRBV12-4,.,ASSRRAQETQY
TRBJ1-5,TRBV6-2/TRBV6-3,few,ASSYSRSGGNQPQH
TRBJ2-1,TRBV11-2,.,ASGGEGTYNEQF
TRBJ2-7,TRBV15,few,ATSSEGISYEQY
TRBJ2-3,TRBV6-2/TRBV6-3,once,ASSQRGGSTDTQY
TRBJ1-1,TRBV12-5,once,ASGGQGLPNTEAF
TRBJ1-2,TRBV30,once,AWSSKFLGTGVGYT
TRBJ1-1,TRBV5-4,.,ASSFTGQGVKGTEAF
TRBJ2-4,TRBV3-1/TRBV3-2,.,ASSQTEGHPKNIQY
TRBJ1-5,TRBV5-3,.,ARSLGGLTPIYNQPQH
TRBJ1-6,TRBV9,.,ASSVSTGNNSPLH
TRBJ1-1,TRBV5-1,few,ASSLTGGDTEAF
TRBJ1-1,TRBV18,.,ASSPEGVLATEAF
TRBJ2-7,TRBV5-4,once,ASSPESGYEQY
TRBJ2-5,TRBV19,.,ASSNLNGETQY
TRBJ1-5,TRBV5-1,.,ASSPGQGNQPQH
TRBJ2-5,TRBV7-2,.,ASSLPRSRAGQETQY
TRBJ1-5,TRBV12-5,.,ASGLDERQDLRNQPQH
TRBJ2-7,TRBV2,.,ASSETFYEQY
TRBJ1-1,TRBV4-1,.,ASSQEGATVNTEAF
TRBJ1-5,TRBV2,.,ASSPDSYSNQPQH
TRBJ2-3,TRBV7-3,once,ASSFGTGSTDTQY
TRBJ2-5,TRBV18,.,ASSRLPSAPFETQY